A selection of T cell receptor beta chains follows, all from one sample in a study of shared clonotypes between healthy human individuals. Some clones are missing from TCRdb's copy, which holds only in-frame ones; the method was immunoSEQ multiplex PCR. The data contain approximately 2,300,000 clones, around 93% of them singletons. Sequences were obtained from naive CD4+ T cells from PBMCs. These receptors came from a man between 18 and 35 years old in good health. Some clones in this sample may be carry-over from other donors' samples. Each CDR3 is given with its conserved first and last residue. The order of the fields is CDR3 protein, CDR3 DNA, J gene, D gene, V gene, clone size. The D gene is left open where the match is weak. Clone size is shown for a subset of rows, as once, few, many or a class of expanded clone.

CASSLVPGQGVYEQYF TGTGCCAGCAGTTTGGTTCCGGGACAGGGGGTTTACGAGCAGTACTTC TRBJ2-7 TRBD1 TRBV27 once
CASSSRTGNNEQFF TGTGCCAGCAGTTCAAGGACAGGGAACAATGAGCAGTTCTTC TRBJ2-1 TRBD1 TRBV28 NA
CASSPDRSSYNEQFF TGTGCCAGCAGCCCCGACAGGAGCTCCTACAATGAGCAGTTCTTC TRBJ2-1 NA TRBV7-2 once
CASSLTGGTEAFF TGTGCCAGCAGCTTAACCGGGGGCACTGAAGCTTTCTTT TRBJ1-1 NA TRBV11-2 NA
CASSSALAHRGGPTDTQYF TGTGCCAGCAGTTCCGCCCTGGCCCACAGGGGAGGCCCCACAGATACGCAGTATTTT TRBJ2-3 NA TRBV28 NA
CASSLVWIRGRADTGELFF TGTGCCAGCAGCTTAGTTTGGATTAGAGGGAGGGCGGACACCGGGGAGCTGTTTTTT TRBJ2-2 TRBD2 TRBV7-8 NA
CASSQTSAGGGTQYF TGTGCCAGCAGCCAAACCTCAGCGGGAGGCGGGACCCAGTACTTC TRBJ2-5 TRBD2 TRBV6-5 NA
CASTPTGQGDNQPQHF TGTGCCAGCACCCCCACGGGACAGGGGGACAATCAGCCCCAGCATTTT TRBJ1-5 TRBD1 TRBV28 NA
CASIRRGEETQYF TGTGCCAGCATCCGGCGGGGAGAAGAGACCCAGTACTTC TRBJ2-5 NA TRBV2 NA
CASSLKGGGFNQPQHF TGTGCCAGCAGTTTAAAGGGCGGGGGATTCAATCAGCCCCAGCATTTT TRBJ1-5 NA TRBV28 once
CSVALPISREQYF TGCAGCGTTGCCCTACCCATTTCTCGGGAGCAGTACTTC TRBJ2-7 NA TRBV29-1 NA
CASSEWGAGETQYF TGCGCCAGCAGTGAGTGGGGGGCCGGGGAGACCCAGTACTTC TRBJ2-5 NA TRBV10-1 NA
CASSRGPTNYGYTF TGTGCCAGTAGTAGGGGCCCCACCAACTATGGCTACACCTTC TRBJ1-2 NA TRBV19 NA
CASSTPDRGNGNTIYF TGTGCCAGCAGCACCCCGGACAGGGGAAATGGAAACACCATATATTTT TRBJ1-3 NA TRBV21-1 once
CASTSDFPGQGAHEQYF TGTGCCAGCACGTCAGATTTCCCGGGACAGGGGGCCCACGAGCAGTACTTC TRBJ2-7 NA TRBV21-1 NA
CATGGGTRGYGYTF TGTGCCACGGGGGGCGGCACGAGGGGCTATGGCTACACCTTC TRBJ1-2 NA TRBV2 NA
CASSQTRLGQTSSGNTIYF TGCGCCAGCAGCCAAACCCGCCTAGGACAGACGAGCTCTGGAAACACCATATATTTT TRBJ1-3 NA TRBV4-1 NA
CASGGGEKLFF TGTGCCAGCGGAGGGGGGGAAAAACTGTTTTTT TRBJ1-4 NA TRBV6-5 NA
CSVETGRADQFF TGCAGCGTTGAAACGGGCAGGGCGGATCAGTTCTTC TRBJ2-1 NA TRBV29-1 NA
CASSLTVDQRGNEQFF TGTGCCAGCAGCTTAACGGTGGATCAGCGGGGGAATGAGCAGTTCTTC TRBJ2-1 TRBD2 TRBV7-3 NA
CASSFLFTGLGGYEQYF TGTGCCAGCAGCTTTTTATTTACGGGACTAGGGGGCTACGAGCAGTACTTC TRBJ2-7 TRBD2 TRBV7-8 NA
CASSPGRTEAFF TGTGCCAGCAGCCCGGGACGGACTGAAGCTTTCTTT TRBJ1-1 NA TRBV7-2 NA
CASSFQGDLTQETQYF TGTGCCAGCAGTTTCCAGGGGGACCTTACACAAGAGACCCAGTACTTC TRBJ2-5 TRBD1 TRBV27 NA
CASSLVLTGGKYF TGTGCCAGCAGCTTAGTCCTGACAGGGGGAAAGTACTTC TRBJ2-7 TRBD1 TRBV7-2 NA
CASSYSSYNEQFF TGTGCCAGCAGTTACTCTAGCTACAATGAGCAGTTCTTC TRBJ2-1 NA TRBV6-5 NA
CAVRGLGTQYF TGTGCCGTACGGGGGTTGGGTACGCAGTATTTT TRBJ2-3 NA TRBV6-5 NA
CASSILGTGGLLAKNIQYF TGTGCCAGCAGCATCCTTGGGACTGGGGGGCTCCTAGCCAAAAACATTCAGTACTTC TRBJ2-4 NA TRBV13 NA
CASSPIAHMNTEAFF TGTGCCAGCAGCCCCATTGCTCACATGAACACTGAAGCTTTCTTT TRBJ1-1 NA TRBV9 NA
CASSLARHLQETQYF TGTGCCAGCAGCTTGGCCCGACACCTACAAGAGACCCAGTACTTC TRBJ2-5 NA TRBV5-8 NA
CASKEGMNTEAFF TGTGCCAGCAAGGAGGGAATGAACACTGAAGCTTTCTTT TRBJ1-1 NA TRBV7-6 NA
CASSLAEGSRGSNTGELFF TGCGCCAGCAGCTTGGCCGAAGGTTCAAGGGGCTCGAACACCGGGGAGCTGTTTTTT TRBJ2-2 NA TRBV5-1 NA
CASSSSDTQYF TGCGCCAGCAGCTCCTCAGATACGCAGTATTTT TRBJ2-3 NA TRBV5-1 NA
CASSLGLDRGPNEQFF TGTGCCAGCAGCTTAGGTTTGGACAGGGGCCCGAATGAGCAGTTCTTC TRBJ2-1 TRBD1 TRBV13 NA
CASSLERGGNQETQYF TGCGCCAGCAGCTTGGAACGGGGGGGCAACCAAGAGACCCAGTACTTC TRBJ2-5 TRBD2 TRBV5-1 NA
CASSSLGQGLGGYTF TGTGCCAGCAGCTCCCTAGGACAGGGACTCGGAGGCTACACCTTC TRBJ1-2 TRBD1 TRBV7-8 NA
CASSVGVGEKLFF TGTGCCAGCAGCGTAGGGGTCGGTGAAAAACTGTTTTTT TRBJ1-4 NA TRBV9 NA
CAWSRKTTSTDTQYF TGTGCCTGGAGTCGCAAGACTACTAGCACAGATACGCAGTATTTT TRBJ2-3 NA TRBV30 NA
CASSLPDLDRGKGYTF TGTGCCAGCAGCTTGCCGGACTTAGACAGAGGAAAAGGCTACACCTTC TRBJ1-2 NA TRBV5-4 NA
CASSPAFVAGAAYNEQFF TGTGCCAGCAGCCCAGCATTTGTGGCGGGGGCGGCATACAATGAGCAGTTCTTC TRBJ2-1 NA TRBV13 NA
CASSYPDRDEQYF TGTGCCAGCAGCTACCCGGACAGGGACGAGCAGTACTTC TRBJ2-7 TRBD1 TRBV5-4 NA
CASSLVPGSGEFF TGCGCCAGCAGCTTGGTCCCCGGATCAGGGGAGTTCTTC TRBJ2-1 NA TRBV5-1 NA
CASSPGLAERDTQYF TGTGCCAGCAGCCCGGGACTAGCCGAGCGAGATACGCAGTATTTT TRBJ2-3 TRBD2 TRBV7-9 once